The next 12 T cell receptor beta chains were all read from a single sample in a study of shared clonotypes between healthy human individuals. The method was immunoSEQ multiplex PCR; TCRdb's version includes in-frame clones alone and lacks a portion of them. In the table there are approximately 1.5 million clones, approximately 98.5% of which are singletons. The sequencing input was naive CD4+ T cells sorted from blood. Subset: CD45RA+ positively selected. The source of these receptors is a man aged 30-40 years in good health.

V gene TRBV28 combines with J gene TRBJ1-5, with D possibly TRBD1 on 5 matching bases. V was trimmed by 4 bases and J by 0 bases, leaving 13 bases between them. The V gene's germline CDR1 is MDHEN and CDR2 SYDVKM. The CDR3 has 16 residues. The CDR3 region has the DNA TGTGCCAGCAGTTCCCCTACGGGGGTTAGCAATCAGCCCCAGCATTTT. Amino acid sequence: CASSSPTGVSNQPQHF.

This chain connects TRBV2 to TRBJ1-5; D unresolved. V was trimmed by 4 bases and J by 0 bases, leaving 4 bases between them. CDR1 SNHLY and CDR2 FYNNEI come from the germline V gene. The CDR3 loop spans 13 amino acids. CDR3 in amino acids: CASSGLSNQPQHF. For the CDR3, the DNA is TGTGCCAGCAGTGGGCTTAGCAATCAGCCCCAGCATTTT.

This chain connects TRBV5-4 to TRBJ2-1; D possibly corresponds to TRBD1 (6 bases). Per germline, CDR1 SGHNT and CDR2 YYREEE (reference sequence). The CDR3 length is 16 residues. The V gene lost 4 bases and the J gene lost 3 bases, with 17 bases spanning the gap. CDR3 coding DNA: TGTGCCAGCAGCGTTGCCGGGACAAAAGACTACAATGAGCAGTTCTTC. Protein product: CASSVAGTKDYNEQFF.

The chain joins TRBV13 to TRBJ2-7; 9 bases align to TRBD1. The ends lost 2 bases at V and 4 bases at J; junction bases unmatched: 12. Germline CDR1 reads PRHDT; CDR2 reads FYEKMQ (reference sequence). The CDR3 totals 17 residues. The CDR3 sequence: CASSLSGRDRVGYEQYF. DNA of the CDR3: TGTGCCAGCAGCTTAAGTGGTAGGGACAGGGTGGGGTACGAGCAGTACTTC.

The chain uses TRBV4-1 and TRBJ2-7; TRBD2 is a possible D gene (6 bases). The V end was cut by 0 bases, the J end by 0 bases, with 18 bases between. Germline CDR1 and CDR2: MGHRA and YSYEKL. There are 18 residues in the CDR3. CDR3 loop: CASSQDLRGKGYSYEQYF. For the CDR3, the DNA is TGCGCCAGCAGCCAAGATTTACGCGGGAAGGGATACTCCTACGAGCAGTACTTC.

This chain joins TRBV7-3 and TRBJ2-2; D uncertain. The CDR3 is 12 residues long. Germline V CDR1 and CDR2: SGHTA, FQGTGA. With 2 bases removed from V and 7 bases from J, the gap between germline ends came to 5 bases. The CDR3 sequence: CASSLGIGELFF. The CDR3 DNA follows: TGTGCCAGCAGCTTAGGGATCGGGGAGCTGTTTTTT.

The V call is TRBV6-1, the J call TRBJ2-7; TRBD1 matches 7 bases. The CDR3 contains 13 residues. V was pared by 11 bases and J by 3 bases, with 10 bases of the junction left unmatched. Looked up from germline, CDR1 is MNHNS and CDR2 is SASEGT. CDR3 residues: CACSTGAGYEQYF. CDR3 bases: TGTGCCTGCTCAACAGGGGCCGGCTACGAGCAGTACTTC.

CDR3 protein: CASRVGNKNTGELFF. For the CDR3, the DNA is TGTGCCAGCAGAGTGGGTAACAAGAACACCGGGGAGCTGTTTTTT. V usage is TRBV28 and J usage is TRBJ2-2; D call uncertain. The V gene lost 6 bases and the J gene lost 1 base, with 12 bases spanning the gap. The CDR3 length is 15 residues. CDR1 is MDHEN, CDR2 SYDVKM, per germline.

This clone was recorded only once. This rearrangement joins TRBV7-8 to TRBJ2-7; 14 positions match TRBD2. The V segment lost 4 bases and the J segment 3 bases; nucleotides outside the gene matches: 5. The germline gives CDR1 SGHVS, CDR2 FQNEAQ. The CDR3 is 16 amino acids. The CDR3 DNA reads TGTGCCAGCAGCTCCAGGACTAGCGGGAGGAACTACGAGCAGTACTTC. This gives the protein CASSSRTSGRNYEQYF. The full variable domain, with the rest looked up from reference TRBV7-8 and TRBJ2-7, is GAGVSQSPRYKVAKRGQDVALRCDPISGHVSLFWYQQALGQGPEFLTYFQNEAQLDKSGLPSDRFFAERPEGSVSTLKIQRTQQEDSAVYLCASSSRTSGRNYEQYFGPGTRLTVT.

The chain recombines TRBV27 with TRBJ2-3; D call uncertain. The ends were cut back, 7 bases at V and 4 bases at J, with 12 bases in the middle. CDR1 is MNHEY, CDR2 SMNVEV, per germline (reference sequence). This CDR3 spans 13 amino acids. The CDR3 spells CASTLPGADTQYF. Here the CDR3 DNA reads TGTGCCAGCACCCTCCCAGGAGCAGATACGCAGTATTTT.

J is TRBJ2-7 and V is TRBV4-3; 10 nucleotides agree with TRBD2. The J segment lost 2 bases and the V segment lost 0 bases, leaving 10 bases of the junction unmatched. There are 18 residues in the CDR3. Germline-derived CDR1 and CDR2 are LGHNA and YSLEER. Written as DNA, the CDR3 is TGCGCCAGCAGCCAAGAAGGCCTAGCGGGAGTCTTTCCCTACGAGCAGTACTTC. It encodes CASSQEGLAGVFPYEQYF.

This clone was observed a single time. The junction departs from germline at one end; a sequencing error may be responsible. The chain combines TRBV30 with TRBJ2-5, with no clear D. The germline gives CDR1 GTSNPN, CDR2 SVGIG (reference sequence). There are 15 residues in the CDR3. CDR3 residues: CAWSADFGYQETQYF. In DNA, the CDR3 is TGTGCCTGGAGTGCTGACTTTGGCTACCAGGAGACCCAGTACTTC.